This T cell receptor beta chain was retrieved from a study of cytomegalovirus exposure and HLA in healthy donors. TCRdb keeps only in-frame clones here, not all; method: immunoSEQ multiplex PCR. Of under 150,000 clones listed, 70% to 90% are singletons. Remarks on this clone: Its matching antigen is unknown.

Germline-derived CDR1 and CDR2 are SNHLY and FYNNEI. This CDR3 is 14 amino acids long. Trimming removed 4 bases at V and 10 bases at J, with 14 bases between. Findings and caveats of the study: Specificity of a few CMV-associated chains for CMV antigens was verified in vitro.

Sequences were obtained from PBMCs. The clonotype originates from a man aged 18 to 30 in good health and CMV-seropositive. The rearrangement joins TRBV2 to TRBJ1-6; tentative D call: TRBD1 (5 bases). CDR3 region: CASSVARRDSPLHF. CDR3 in DNA: TGTGCCAGCAGTGTAGCGCGGAGGGACTCACCCCTCCACTTT. Supplemented by reference TRBV2 and TRBJ1-6, the full variable domain reads EPEVTQTPSHQVTQMGQEVILRCVPISNHLYFYWYRQILGQKVEFLVSFYNNEISEKSEIFDDQFSVERPDGSNFTLKIRSTKLEDSAMYFCASSVARRDSPLHFGNGTRLTVT.